The entry below describes one T cell receptor (beta chain). TCRdb itself ran the RT-PCR reads through MiXCR, one entry per CDR3 protein. This repertoire shows fewer than 250,000 distinct CDR3 sequences, roughly 15% found once; its top ten account for approximately 10%. These data belong to a study of patients and donors after allogeneic stem cell transplantation. Germline assignment: CDR1 SGHVS and CDR2 FQNEAQ. CDR3 size: 12 residues. Deletions cut 4 bases from V and 6 bases from J, with 7 bases between. The source material was blood, either unsorted or a sorted T cell fraction (not recorded which). The sequence was collected from a human donor who was either an allogeneic HSCT recipient or a stem cell or donor lymphocyte infusion donor (not recorded which). It is not recorded whose cells these are; they may come from a transplant donor. The chain couples TRBV7-8 to TRBJ2-1; perhaps TRBD2 as D (6 bases). Written as DNA, the CDR3 is TGTGCCAGCAGCTGGAGGGGCAATGAGCAGTTCTTC. It codes for CASSWRGNEQFF.